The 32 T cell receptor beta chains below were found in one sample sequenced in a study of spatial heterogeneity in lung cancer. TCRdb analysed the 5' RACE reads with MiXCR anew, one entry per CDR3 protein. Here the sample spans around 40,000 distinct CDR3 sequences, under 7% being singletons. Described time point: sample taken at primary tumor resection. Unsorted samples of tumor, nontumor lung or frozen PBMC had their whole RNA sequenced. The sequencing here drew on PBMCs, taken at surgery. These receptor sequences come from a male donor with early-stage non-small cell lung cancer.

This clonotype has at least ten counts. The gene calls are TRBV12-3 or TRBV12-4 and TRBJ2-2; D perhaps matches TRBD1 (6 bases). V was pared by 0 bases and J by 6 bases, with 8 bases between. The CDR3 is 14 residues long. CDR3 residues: CASSLAGQSGELFF. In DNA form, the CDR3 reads TGTGCCAGCAGTTTAGCCGGACAGTCCGGGGAGCTGTTTTTT.

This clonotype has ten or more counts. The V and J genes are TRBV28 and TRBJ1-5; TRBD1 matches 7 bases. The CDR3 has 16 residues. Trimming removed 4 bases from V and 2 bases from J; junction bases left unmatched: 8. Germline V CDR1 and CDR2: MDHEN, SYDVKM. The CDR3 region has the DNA TGTGCCAGCAGTTCACCGACAGGGAGGGGCAATCAGCCCCAGCATTTT. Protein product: CASSSPTGRGNQPQHF. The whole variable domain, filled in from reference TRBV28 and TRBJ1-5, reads DVKVTQSSRYLVKRTGEKVFLECVQDMDHENMFWYRQDPGLGLRLIYFSYDVKMKEKGDIPEGYSVSREKKERFSLILESASTNQTSMYLCASSSPTGRGNQPQHFGDGTRLSIL.

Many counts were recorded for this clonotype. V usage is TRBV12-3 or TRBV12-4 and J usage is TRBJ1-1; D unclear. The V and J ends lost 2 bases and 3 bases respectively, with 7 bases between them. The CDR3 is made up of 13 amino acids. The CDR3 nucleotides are TGTGCCAGCAGTTTAAACGGGGACACTGAAGCTTTCTTT. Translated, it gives CASSLNGDTEAFF.

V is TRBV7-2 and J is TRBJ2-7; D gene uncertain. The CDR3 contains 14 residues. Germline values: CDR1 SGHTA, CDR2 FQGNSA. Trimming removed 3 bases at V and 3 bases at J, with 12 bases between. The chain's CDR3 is CASSFDRAIYEQYF. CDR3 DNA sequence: TGTGCCAGCAGCTTCGATCGGGCGATCTACGAGCAGTACTTC.

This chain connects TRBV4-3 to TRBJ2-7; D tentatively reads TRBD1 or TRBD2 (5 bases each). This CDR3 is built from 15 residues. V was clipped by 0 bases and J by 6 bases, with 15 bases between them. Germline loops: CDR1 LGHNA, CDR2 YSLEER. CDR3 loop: CASSQEWDRQGEQYF. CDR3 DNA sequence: TGCGCCAGCAGCCAAGAGTGGGACCGACAAGGCGAGCAGTACTTC.

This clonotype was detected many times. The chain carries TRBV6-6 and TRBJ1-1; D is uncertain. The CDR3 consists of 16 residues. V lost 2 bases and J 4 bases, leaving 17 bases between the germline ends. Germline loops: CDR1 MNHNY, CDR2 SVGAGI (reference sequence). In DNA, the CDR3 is TGTGCCAGCAGTTACCCCGGTTCTGAAGAGGGCACTGAAGCTTTCTTT. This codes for CASSYPGSEEGTEAFF.

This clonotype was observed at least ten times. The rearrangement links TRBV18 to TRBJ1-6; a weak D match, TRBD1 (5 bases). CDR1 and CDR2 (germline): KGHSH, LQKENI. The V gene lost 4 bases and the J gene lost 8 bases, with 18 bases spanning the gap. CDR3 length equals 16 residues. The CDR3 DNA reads TGTGCCAGCTCACTCGACAGCACAGGCATTCATTCACCCCTCCACTTT. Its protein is CASSLDSTGIHSPLHF.

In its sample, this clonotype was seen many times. The DNA for the CDR3 is TGTGCCTCAGGCATGGAGACCACTGAAGCTTTCTTT. Amino acids: CASGMETTEAFF. The chain is built from TRBV6-7 and TRBJ1-1; D is undetermined. TRBV6-7 is classed as an ORF, of uncertain function. Trimming took 11 bases from V and 4 from J, leaving 14 bases between them. CDR3 length: 12 residues.

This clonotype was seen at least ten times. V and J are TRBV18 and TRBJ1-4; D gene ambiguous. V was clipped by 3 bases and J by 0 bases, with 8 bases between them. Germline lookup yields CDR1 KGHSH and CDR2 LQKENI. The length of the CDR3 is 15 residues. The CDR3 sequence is CASSPTLATNEKLFF. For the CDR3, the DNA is TGTGCCAGCTCACCCACATTGGCAACTAATGAAAAACTGTTTTTT. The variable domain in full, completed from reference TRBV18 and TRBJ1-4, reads NAGVMQNPRHLVRRRGQEARLRCSPMKGHSHVYWYRQLPEEGLKFMVYLQKENIIDESGMPKERFSAEFPKEGPSILRIQQVVRGDSAAYFCASSPTLATNEKLFFGSGTQLSVL.

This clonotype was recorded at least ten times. CDR3 nucleotides: TGTGCCAGCAGTGCAAGAGGGGACGGCACAGATACGCAGTATTTT. Protein: CASSARGDGTDTQYF. V gene TRBV2 combines with J gene TRBJ2-3; D tentatively fits TRBD1 or TRBD2 (5 bases each). The CDR3 has 15 residues. V lost 4 bases and J lost 1, with 12 bases in between. CDR1 is SNHLY and CDR2 is FYNNEI in the germline V gene. Full variable domain (missing parts from reference TRBV2 and TRBJ2-3): EPEVTQTPSHQVTQMGQEVILRCVPISNHLYFYWYRQILGQKVEFLVSFYNNEISEKSEIFDDQFSVERPDGSNFTLKIRSTKLEDSAMYFCASSARGDGTDTQYFGPGTRLTVL.

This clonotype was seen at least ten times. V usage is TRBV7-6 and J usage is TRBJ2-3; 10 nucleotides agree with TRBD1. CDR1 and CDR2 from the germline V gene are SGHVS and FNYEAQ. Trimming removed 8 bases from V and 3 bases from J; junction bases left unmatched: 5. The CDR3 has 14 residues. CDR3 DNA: TGTGCCAGCGGGCGGACAGGGGGAACAGATACGCAGTATTTT. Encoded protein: CASGRTGGTDTQYF.

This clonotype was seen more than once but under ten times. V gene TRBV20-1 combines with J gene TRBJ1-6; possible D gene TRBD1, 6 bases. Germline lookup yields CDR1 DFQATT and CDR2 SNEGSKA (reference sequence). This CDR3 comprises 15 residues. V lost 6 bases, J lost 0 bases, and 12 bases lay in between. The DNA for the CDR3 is TGCAGTGCCCAGAAGGACAGCTCCTATAATTCACCCCTCCACTTT. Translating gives CSAQKDSSYNSPLHF.

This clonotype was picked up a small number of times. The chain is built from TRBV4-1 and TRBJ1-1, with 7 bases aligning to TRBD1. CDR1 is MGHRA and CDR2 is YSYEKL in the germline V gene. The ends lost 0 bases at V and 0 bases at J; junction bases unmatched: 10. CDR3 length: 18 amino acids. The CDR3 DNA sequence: TGCGCCAGCAGCCAAGATAGAGGGACAGTTGCGATGAACACTGAAGCTTTCTTT. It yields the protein CASSQDRGTVAMNTEAFF.

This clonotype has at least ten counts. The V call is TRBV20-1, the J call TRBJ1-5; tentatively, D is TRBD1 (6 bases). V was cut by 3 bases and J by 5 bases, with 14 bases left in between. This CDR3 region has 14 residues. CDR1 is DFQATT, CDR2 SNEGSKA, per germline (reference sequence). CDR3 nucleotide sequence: TGCAGTGCTAGGGGACAAGCGCCCCATCAGCCCCAGCATTTT. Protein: CSARGQAPHQPQHF.

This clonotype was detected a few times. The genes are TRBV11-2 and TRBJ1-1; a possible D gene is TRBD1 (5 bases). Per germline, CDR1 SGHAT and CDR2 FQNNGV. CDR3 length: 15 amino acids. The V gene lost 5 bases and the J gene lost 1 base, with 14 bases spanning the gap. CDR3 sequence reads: CASSLLGTSNTEAFF. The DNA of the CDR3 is TGTGCCAGCAGCCTCTTGGGGACCTCGAACACTGAAGCTTTCTTT. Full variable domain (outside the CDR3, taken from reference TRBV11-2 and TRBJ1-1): EAGVAQSPRYKIIEKRQSVAFWCNPISGHATLYWYQQILGQGPKLLIQFQNNGVVDDSQLPKDRFSAERLKGVDSTLKIQPAKLEDSAVYLCASSLLGTSNTEAFFGQGTRLTVV.

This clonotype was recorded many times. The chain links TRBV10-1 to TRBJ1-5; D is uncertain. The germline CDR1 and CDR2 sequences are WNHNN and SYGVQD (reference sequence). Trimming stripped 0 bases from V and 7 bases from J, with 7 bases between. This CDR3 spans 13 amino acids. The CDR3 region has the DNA TGCGCCAGCAGTGAGTCTAGAGGCCAGCCCCAGCATTTT. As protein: CASSESRGQPQHF.

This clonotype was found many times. The CDR3 loop reads CASRGTGRYNEQFF. CDR3 DNA sequence: TGTGCCAGCCGAGGCACAGGGAGGTACAATGAGCAGTTCTTC. This rearrangement joins TRBV2 to TRBJ2-1; the D gene could be TRBD1 or TRBD2 (6 bases each). This CDR3 comprises 14 residues. Trimming stripped 8 bases from V and 4 bases from J, with 15 bases between. Per germline, CDR1 SNHLY and CDR2 FYNNEI.

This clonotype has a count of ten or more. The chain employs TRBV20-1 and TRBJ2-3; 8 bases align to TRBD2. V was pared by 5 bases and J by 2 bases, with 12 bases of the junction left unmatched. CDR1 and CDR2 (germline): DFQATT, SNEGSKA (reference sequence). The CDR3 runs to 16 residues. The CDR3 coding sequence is TGCAGTGCTTCCTCGTGGGCGGGGGGTGTCACAGATACGCAGTATTTT. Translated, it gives CSASSWAGGVTDTQYF.

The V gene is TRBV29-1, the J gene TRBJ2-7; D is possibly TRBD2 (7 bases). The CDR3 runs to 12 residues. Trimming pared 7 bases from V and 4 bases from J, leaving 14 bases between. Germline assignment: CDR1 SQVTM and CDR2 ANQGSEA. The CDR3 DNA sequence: TGCAGCGCGTCGGGGGGCTCGTACGAGCAGTACTTC. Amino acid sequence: CSASGGSYEQYF.

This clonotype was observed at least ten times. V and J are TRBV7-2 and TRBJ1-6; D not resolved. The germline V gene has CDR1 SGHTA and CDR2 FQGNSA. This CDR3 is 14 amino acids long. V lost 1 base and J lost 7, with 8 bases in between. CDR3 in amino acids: CASSLVSGNSPLHF. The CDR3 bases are TGTGCCAGCAGCTTAGTGTCTGGAAATTCACCCCTCCACTTT.

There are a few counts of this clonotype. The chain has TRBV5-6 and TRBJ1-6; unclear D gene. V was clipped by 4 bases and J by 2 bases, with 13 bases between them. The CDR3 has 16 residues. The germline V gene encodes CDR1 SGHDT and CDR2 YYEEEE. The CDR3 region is CASSPGTGAYNSPLHF. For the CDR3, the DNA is TGTGCCAGCAGCCCTGGTACGGGCGCCTATAATTCACCCCTCCACTTT. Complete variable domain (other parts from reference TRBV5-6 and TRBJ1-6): DAGVTQSPTHLIKTRGQQVTLRCSPKSGHDTVSWYQQALGQGPQFIFQYYEEEERQRGNFPDRFSGHQFPNYSSELNVNALLLGDSALYLCASSPGTGAYNSPLHFGNGTRLTVT.

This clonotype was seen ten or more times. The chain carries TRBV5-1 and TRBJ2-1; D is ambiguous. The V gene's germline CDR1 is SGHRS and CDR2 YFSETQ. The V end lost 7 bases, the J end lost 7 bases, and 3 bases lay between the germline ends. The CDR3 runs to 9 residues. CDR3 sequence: CASENEQFF. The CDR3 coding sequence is TGCGCCAGCGAGAATGAGCAGTTCTTC.

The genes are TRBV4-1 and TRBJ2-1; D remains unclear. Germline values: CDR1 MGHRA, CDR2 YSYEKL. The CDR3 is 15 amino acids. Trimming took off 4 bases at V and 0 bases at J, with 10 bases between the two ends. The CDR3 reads CASSPPGNSYNEQFF. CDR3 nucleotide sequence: TGCGCCAGCAGCCCCCCTGGCAACTCCTACAATGAGCAGTTCTTC.

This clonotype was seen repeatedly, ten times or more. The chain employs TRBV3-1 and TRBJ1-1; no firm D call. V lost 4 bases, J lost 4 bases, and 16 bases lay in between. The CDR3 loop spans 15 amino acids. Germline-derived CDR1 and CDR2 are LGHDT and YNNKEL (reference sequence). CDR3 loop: CASSPTGVSSTEAFF. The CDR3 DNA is TGTGCCAGCAGCCCGACCGGGGTAAGTTCCACTGAAGCTTTCTTT.

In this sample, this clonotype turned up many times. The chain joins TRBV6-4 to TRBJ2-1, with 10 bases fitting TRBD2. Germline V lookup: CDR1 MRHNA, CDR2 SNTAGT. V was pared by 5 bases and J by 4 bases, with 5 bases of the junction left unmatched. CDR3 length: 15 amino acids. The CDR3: CASSFVAGGYNEQFF. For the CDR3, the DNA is TGTGCCAGCAGTTTCGTAGCGGGGGGATACAATGAGCAGTTCTTC.

The CDR3 spells CASTGYSDEQFF. The CDR3, as DNA: TGTGCCAGCACCGGGTATTCGGATGAGCAGTTCTTC. The V call is TRBV12-3 or TRBV12-4, the J call TRBJ2-1, with D hard to call. Deletions cut 7 bases from V and 8 bases from J, with 12 bases between. The CDR3 is made up of 12 amino acids.

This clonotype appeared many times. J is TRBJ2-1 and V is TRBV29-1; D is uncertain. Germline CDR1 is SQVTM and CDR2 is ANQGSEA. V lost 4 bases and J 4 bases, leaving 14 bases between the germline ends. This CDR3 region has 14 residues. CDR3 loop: CSVAQSGPYNEQFF. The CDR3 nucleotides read TGCAGCGTTGCCCAGAGTGGGCCTTACAATGAGCAGTTCTTC.

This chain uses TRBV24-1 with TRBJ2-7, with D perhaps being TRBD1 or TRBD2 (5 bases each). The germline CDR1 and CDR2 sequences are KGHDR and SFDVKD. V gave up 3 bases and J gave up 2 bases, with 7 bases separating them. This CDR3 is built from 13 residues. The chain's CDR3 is CATSDGGPYEQYF. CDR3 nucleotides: TGTGCCACCAGTGATGGGGGTCCCTACGAGCAGTACTTC.

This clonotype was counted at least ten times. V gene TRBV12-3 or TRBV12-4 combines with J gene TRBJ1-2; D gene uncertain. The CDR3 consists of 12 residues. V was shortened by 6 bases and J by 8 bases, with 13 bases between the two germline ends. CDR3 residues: CASRFREEGYTF. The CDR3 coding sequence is TGTGCCAGCAGATTTAGGGAGGAAGGCTACACCTTC.

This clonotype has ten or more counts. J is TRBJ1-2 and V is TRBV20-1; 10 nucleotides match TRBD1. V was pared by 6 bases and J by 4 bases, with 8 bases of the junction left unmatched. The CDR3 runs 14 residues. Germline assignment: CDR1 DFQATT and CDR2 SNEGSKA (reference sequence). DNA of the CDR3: TGCAGTGCGCGAGACGGGACAGGGGTCTATGGCTACACCTTC. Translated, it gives CSARDGTGVYGYTF.

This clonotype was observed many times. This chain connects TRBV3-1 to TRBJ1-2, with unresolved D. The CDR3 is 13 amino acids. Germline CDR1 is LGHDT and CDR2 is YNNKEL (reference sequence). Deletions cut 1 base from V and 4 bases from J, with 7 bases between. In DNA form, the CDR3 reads TGTGCCAGCAGCCAAGCCTTGGCCTATGGCTACACCTTC. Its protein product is CASSQALAYGYTF. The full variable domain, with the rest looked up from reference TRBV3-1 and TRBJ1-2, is DTAVSQTPKYLVTQMGNDKSIKCEQNLGHDTMYWYKQDSKKFLKIMFSYNNKELIINETVPNRFSPKSPDKAHLNLHINSLELGDSAVYFCASSQALAYGYTFGSGTRLTVV.

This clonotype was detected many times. In DNA, the CDR3 is TGTGCCAGCAGCTTAGAGGGTTTCGGTCAGCCCCAGCATTTT. Translating gives CASSLEGFGQPQHF. The V gene is TRBV7-6, the J gene TRBJ1-5; no firm D call. V was trimmed by 1 base and J by 6 bases, leaving 10 bases between them. CDR1 SGHVS and CDR2 FNYEAQ come from the germline V gene. This CDR3 region has 14 residues.